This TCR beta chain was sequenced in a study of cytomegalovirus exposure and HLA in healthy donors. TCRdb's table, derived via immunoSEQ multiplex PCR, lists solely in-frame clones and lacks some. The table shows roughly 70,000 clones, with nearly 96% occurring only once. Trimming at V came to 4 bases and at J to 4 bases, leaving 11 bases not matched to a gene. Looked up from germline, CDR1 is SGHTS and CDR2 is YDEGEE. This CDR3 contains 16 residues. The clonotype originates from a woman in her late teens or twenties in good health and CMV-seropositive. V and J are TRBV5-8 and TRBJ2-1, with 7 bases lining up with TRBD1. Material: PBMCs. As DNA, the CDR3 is TGTGCCAGCAGCAATTATAAGGGGGCTCAGTACAATGAGCAGTTCTTC. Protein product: CASSNYKGAQYNEQFF.